These 18 T cell receptor beta chains originate from one sample sequenced in a study of shared clonotypes between healthy human individuals. Method: immunoSEQ multiplex PCR; TCRdb's copy keeps in-frame clones and lacks some. The repertoire holds 2 million to 3 million clones, approximately 93% seen once, with 0.36% in the top ten. The sample consisted of naive CD4+ T cells from PBMCs. The subset denotes: CD45RA+ positively selected. The receptors originated from a man between 18 and 29 years old in good health. Some clones in this sample may be carry-over from other donors' samples.

The chain couples TRBV30 to TRBJ1-2; D is ambiguous. Trimming shortened V by 0 bases and J by 6 bases, and 8 bases separated the two germline ends. The CDR3 has 12 residues. CDR1 and CDR2 (germline): GTSNPN, SVGIG (reference sequence). The CDR3 nucleotides are TGTGCCTGGAGTGTACATGGGAATGGCTACACCTTC. Residues: CAWSVHGNGYTF.

The rearrangement links TRBV5-4 to TRBJ1-4, with a possible D match to TRBD1 (5 bases). The CDR3 totals 15 residues. The germline V gene has CDR1 SGHNT and CDR2 YYREEE (reference sequence). Trimming took off 0 bases at V and 7 bases at J, with 13 bases between the two ends. The CDR3 here is CASSLERAGREKLFF. The CDR3 DNA reads as TGTGCCAGCAGCTTGGAAAGGGCAGGGCGTGAAAAACTGTTTTTT.

The J gene is TRBJ2-1, the V gene TRBV5-1; TRBD2 matches at 10 bases. Per germline, CDR1 SGHRS and CDR2 YFSETQ. This CDR3 is 14 amino acids long. With V trimmed by 1 base and J by 9 bases, 4 bases remained unmatched. The CDR3 bases are TGCGCCAGCAGCTTGTCTAGCGGGAGCTCTGAGCAGTTCTTC. As protein: CASSLSSGSSEQFF.

This rearrangement joins TRBV4-1 to TRBJ2-4; D gene ambiguous. The germline gives CDR1 MGHRA, CDR2 YSYEKL. V lost 1 base and J 0 bases, leaving 7 bases between the germline ends. The CDR3 contains 15 residues. The CDR3 DNA follows: TGCGCCAGCAGCCAAGCCGCACTAGCCAAAAACATTCAGTACTTC. This translates into CASSQAALAKNIQYF.

This chain's CDR3 is CASSHPTGFSPLHF. In DNA, the CDR3 is TGCGCCAGCAGCCACCCGACAGGGTTCTCACCCCTCCACTTT. The chain combines TRBV4-1 with TRBJ1-6, with 7 bases aligning to TRBD1. Germline V gene lookup returns CDR1 MGHRA and CDR2 YSYEKL. The CDR3 runs to 14 residues. V gave up 3 bases and J gave up 10 bases; unmatched junction bases: 6.

On this clone itself: Other DNA sequences within the sample encode an identical CDR3. This chain uses TRBV5-1 with TRBJ2-7, with D tentatively TRBD1 (6 bases). The CDR3 is 14 residues long. Trimming left V 2 bases short and J 3 bases short, with 12 bases between. Germline values: CDR1 SGHRS, CDR2 YFSETQ. Here the CDR3 reads CASSLQGSSYEQYF. The CDR3 DNA sequence: TGCGCCAGCAGCTTACAGGGAAGCAGCTACGAGCAGTACTTC.

The V and J genes are TRBV20-1 and TRBJ2-7; 14 bases fit TRBD2. The CDR3 loop spans 11 amino acids. CDR1 is DFQATT and CDR2 is SNEGSKA in the germline V gene (reference sequence). The CDR3 nucleotides are TGCGGGGGACTAGCGGGAGACGAGCAGTACTTC. This translates into CGGLAGDEQYF.

The chain uses TRBV5-1 and TRBJ2-7, with 9 bases that match TRBD1. The V gene end was trimmed by 3 bases and the J gene end by 7 bases; junction bases not matched to a gene: 5. The CDR3 consists of 13 residues. Germline V gives CDR1 SGHRS, CDR2 YFSETQ. The CDR3 DNA reads as TGCGCCAGCAGCTCACAGGGGGCCGGGGAGCAGTACTTC. Protein sequence: CASSSQGAGEQYF.

The chain links TRBV25-1 to TRBJ2-5, with D perhaps TRBD1 or TRBD2 (7 bases each). The CDR3 consists of 16 residues. Germline CDR1 is MGHDK and CDR2 is SYGVNS. The V gene lost 6 bases and the J gene lost 0 bases, with 17 bases spanning the gap. The CDR3 DNA follows: TGTGCCAGCAGCCCACCCAGGGGGGGGAACCAAGAGACCCAGTACTTC. This gives the protein CASSPPRGGNQETQYF.

The chain joins TRBV28 to TRBJ2-6; D may be TRBD2 (5 bases). Germline V gene data show CDR1 as MDHEN and CDR2 as SYDVKM. The CDR3 is 15 residues long. Trimming took off 9 bases at V and 2 bases at J, with 14 bases between the two ends. CDR3 amino acids: CASALPEAGANVLTF. CDR3 coding DNA: TGTGCCAGTGCCCTGCCGGAGGCTGGGGCCAACGTCCTGACTTTC.

CDR3 bases: TGTGCCAGTAGTATAGTTCGGGGACCGAGGGGGGTTGAGAACACTGAAGCTTTCTTT. Encoded protein: CASSIVRGPRGVENTEAFF. The rearrangement joins TRBV19 to TRBJ1-1; D is possibly TRBD1 (6 bases). Trimming cost V 1 base and J 1 base, with 22 bases left between them. Per germline, CDR1 LNHDA and CDR2 SQIVND (reference sequence). This CDR3 spans 19 amino acids.

The V gene is TRBV10-2, the J gene TRBJ1-2; TRBD1 might be the D (6 bases). The CDR3 extends over 18 amino acids. V was cut by 4 bases and J by 3 bases, with 24 bases left in between. The germline V gene encodes CDR1 WSHSY and CDR2 SAAADI. CDR3 in amino acids: CASSVNLGQRGEDYGYTF. CDR3 nucleotide sequence: TGCGCCAGCAGTGTTAACTTAGGACAGCGGGGTGAGGACTATGGCTACACCTTC.

V and J are TRBV9 and TRBJ2-5; D is perhaps TRBD1 (5 bases). V dropped 5 bases and J dropped 4 bases, with 21 bases sitting between them. There are 16 residues in the CDR3. CDR1 and CDR2 from the germline V gene are SGDLS and YYNGEE. CDR3 amino acids: CASSLRHGPQGETQYF. The DNA of the CDR3 is TGTGCCAGCAGTCTCAGGCATGGCCCGCAGGGAGAGACCCAGTACTTC. The full variable domain, rest sourced from reference TRBV9 and TRBJ2-5, is DSGVTQTPKHLITATGQRVTLRCSPRSGDLSVYWYQQSLDQGLQFLIQYYNGEERAKGNILERFSAQQFPDLHSELNLSSLELGDSALYFCASSLRHGPQGETQYFGPGTRLLVL.

The rearrangement joins TRBV6-1 to TRBJ2-5, with D unresolved. The CDR3 length is 14 residues. Germline V gene data show CDR1 as MNHNS and CDR2 as SASEGT. Trimming removed 2 bases from V and 3 bases from J, with 10 bases in between. The CDR3 DNA is TGTGCCAGCAGTGAACGGGCCCGGGAAGAGACCCAGTACTTC. It specifies CASSERAREETQYF.

With regard to this clone: Other DNA sequences of this sample code for an identical CDR3. CDR3 DNA sequence: TGTGCCAGCAGCTTTGCGTACGAGCAGTACTTC. Encoded protein: CASSFAYEQYF. The chain employs TRBV7-2 and TRBJ2-7, with D uncertain. The CDR3 runs 11 residues. CDR1 is SGHTA, CDR2 FQGNSA, per germline. With 3 bases removed from V and 4 bases from J, the gap between germline ends came to 4 bases. Full variable domain (missing parts from reference TRBV7-2 and TRBJ2-7): GAGVSQSPSNKVTEKGKDVELRCDPISGHTALYWYRQSLGQGLEFLIYFQGNSAPDKSGLPSDRFSAERTGGSVSTLTIQRTQQEDSAVYLCASSFAYEQYFGPGTRLTVT.

This chain uses TRBV6-6 with TRBJ2-2, with D perhaps TRBD2 (6 bases). Germline CDR1 is MNHNY and CDR2 is SVGAGI (reference sequence). The CDR3 is 15 residues long. Trimming removed 0 bases from V and 4 bases from J, with 9 bases in between. DNA for the CDR3: TGTGCCAGCAGTTACTCGCGGGATTTCACCGGGGAGCTGTTTTTT. Translated, it gives CASSYSRDFTGELFF.

The chain is built from TRBV5-6 and TRBJ2-3; 11 positions match TRBD1. This CDR3 contains 16 residues. Germline CDR1 SGHDT, CDR2 YYEEEE. The J segment lost 2 bases and the V segment lost 4 bases, leaving 6 bases of the junction unmatched. CDR3 sequence (DNA): TGTGCCAGCAGCCTGGGACAGGGGGTCTACACAGATACGCAGTATTTT. Amino acids: CASSLGQGVYTDTQYF.

The CDR3 region has the DNA TGTGCCAGCAGTGCCCCTAGCGGGGCCGGCGGCACCGGGGAGCTGTTTTTT. Amino acid sequence: CASSAPSGAGGTGELFF. The rearrangement uses TRBV25-1 and TRBJ2-2; 9 bases are shared with TRBD2. The CDR3 totals 17 residues. CDR1 is MGHDK and CDR2 is SYGVNS in the germline V gene. The V gene end was trimmed by 4 bases and the J gene end by 4 bases; junction bases not matched to a gene: 10.